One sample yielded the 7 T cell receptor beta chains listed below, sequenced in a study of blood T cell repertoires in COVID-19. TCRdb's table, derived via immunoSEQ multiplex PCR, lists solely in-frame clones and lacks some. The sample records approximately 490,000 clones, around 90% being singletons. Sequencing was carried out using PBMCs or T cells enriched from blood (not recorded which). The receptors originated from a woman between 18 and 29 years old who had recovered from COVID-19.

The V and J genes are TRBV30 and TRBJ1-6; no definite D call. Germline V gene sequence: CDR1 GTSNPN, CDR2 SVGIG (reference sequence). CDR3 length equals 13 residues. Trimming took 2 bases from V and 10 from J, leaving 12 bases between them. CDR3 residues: CAWSPRRGSPLHF. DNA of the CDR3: TGTGCCTGGAGTCCTAGGCGGGGATCACCCCTCCACTTT.

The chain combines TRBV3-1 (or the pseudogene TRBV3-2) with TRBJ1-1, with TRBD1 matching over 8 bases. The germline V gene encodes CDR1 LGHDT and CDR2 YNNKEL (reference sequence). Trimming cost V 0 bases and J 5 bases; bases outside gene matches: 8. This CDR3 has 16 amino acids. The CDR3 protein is CASSQEAGGKGTEAFF. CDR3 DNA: TGTGCCAGCAGCCAAGAGGCAGGGGGCAAGGGGACTGAAGCTTTCTTT.

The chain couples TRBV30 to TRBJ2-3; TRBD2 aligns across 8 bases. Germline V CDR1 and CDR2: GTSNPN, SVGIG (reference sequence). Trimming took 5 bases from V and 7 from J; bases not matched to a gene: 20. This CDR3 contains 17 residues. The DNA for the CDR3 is TGTGCCTGGCGTGCCAGGACTAGCCCCCAGGTAATGAATACGCAGTATTTT. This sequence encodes CAWRARTSPQVMNTQYF.

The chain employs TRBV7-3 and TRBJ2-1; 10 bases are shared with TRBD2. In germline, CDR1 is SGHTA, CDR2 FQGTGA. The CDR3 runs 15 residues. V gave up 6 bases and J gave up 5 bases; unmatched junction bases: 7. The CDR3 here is CASSFGTSDHNEQFF. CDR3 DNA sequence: TGTGCCAGCAGTTTCGGGACTAGCGACCACAATGAGCAGTTCTTC.

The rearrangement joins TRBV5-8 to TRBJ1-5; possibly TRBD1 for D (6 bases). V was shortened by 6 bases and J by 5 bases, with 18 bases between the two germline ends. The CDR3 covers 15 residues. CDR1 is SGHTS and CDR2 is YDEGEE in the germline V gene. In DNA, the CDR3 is TGTGCCAGCAACGGTGCAGGGGTGTCGGATCAGCCCCAGCATTTT. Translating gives CASNGAGVSDQPQHF.

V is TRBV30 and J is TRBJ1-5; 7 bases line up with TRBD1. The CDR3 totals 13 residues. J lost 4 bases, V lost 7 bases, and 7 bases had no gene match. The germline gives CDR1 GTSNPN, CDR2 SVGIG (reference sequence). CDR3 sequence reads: CASQEGQNQPQHF. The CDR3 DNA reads TGTGCCTCCCAGGAGGGACAGAATCAGCCCCAGCATTTT.

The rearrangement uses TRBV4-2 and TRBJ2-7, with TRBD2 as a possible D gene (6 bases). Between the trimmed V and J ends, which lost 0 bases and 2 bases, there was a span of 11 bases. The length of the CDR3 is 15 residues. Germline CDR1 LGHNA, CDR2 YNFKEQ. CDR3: CASSQDTGGAYEQYF. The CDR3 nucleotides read TGTGCCAGCAGCCAAGACACGGGCGGGGCCTACGAGCAGTACTTC.